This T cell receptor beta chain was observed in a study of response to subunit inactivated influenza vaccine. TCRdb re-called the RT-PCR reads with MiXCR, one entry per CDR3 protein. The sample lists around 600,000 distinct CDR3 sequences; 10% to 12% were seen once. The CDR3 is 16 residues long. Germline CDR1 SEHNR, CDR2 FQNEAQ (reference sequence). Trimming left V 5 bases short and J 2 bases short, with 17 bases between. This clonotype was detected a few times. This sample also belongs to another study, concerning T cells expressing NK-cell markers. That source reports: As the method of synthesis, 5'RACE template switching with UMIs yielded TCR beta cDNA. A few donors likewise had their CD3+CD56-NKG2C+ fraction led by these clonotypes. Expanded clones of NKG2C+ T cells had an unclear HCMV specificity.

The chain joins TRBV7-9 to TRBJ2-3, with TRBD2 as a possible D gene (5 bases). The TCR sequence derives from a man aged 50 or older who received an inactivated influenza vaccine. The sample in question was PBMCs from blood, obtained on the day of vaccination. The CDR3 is CASSDGEHPTTDTQYF. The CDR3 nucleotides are TGTGCCAGCAGCGACGGGGAACATCCGACCACAGATACGCAGTATTTT.